This T cell receptor (beta chain) was observed in a study of tumor-infiltrating lymphocytes in primary liver carcinoma. Study details: Sequenced samples came back with roughly 3.65 to 7.5 million productive TCRbeta reads, and the counts looked alike across tissue types. Study-level results: Between tumor regions, pairs overlapped more than tumor-adjacent and tumor-blood pairs did.

Total RNA amounting to 500 ng was the source from which TCR beta cDNA was made with a constant-region primer. Modified slightly, ARM-PCR produced TCR beta libraries over three nested multiplex PCR rounds. Forward primers for TRBV1-TRBV30 and a C-beta reverse primer served the first two PCR rounds, at 10 cycles each. MiXCR, run by TCRdb on the multiplex PCR reads, gives a single entry per CDR3 protein. Of about 320,000 distinct CDR3 sequences listed, 65% were seen once; the top ten hold roughly 8.9%. Turning to this clonotype: Its antigen is unidentified.

Both blood RNA, taken from unsorted whole blood, and germline DNA were extracted. The CDR3 is 16 residues long. V was pared by 5 bases and J by 2 bases, with 12 bases of the junction left unmatched. Germline V gene sequence: CDR1 GTSNPN, CDR2 SVGIG (reference sequence). The chain links TRBV30 to TRBJ2-3; 8 bases match TRBD2. The sample consisted of peripheral blood. This TCR came from a man aged 40-55 years with primary liver carcinoma and hepatitis B virus infection. The CDR3 loop reads CAWVGRSGSATDTQYF. The CDR3 DNA is TGTGCCTGGGTAGGGAGGAGCGGGAGTGCCACAGATACGCAGTATTTT.